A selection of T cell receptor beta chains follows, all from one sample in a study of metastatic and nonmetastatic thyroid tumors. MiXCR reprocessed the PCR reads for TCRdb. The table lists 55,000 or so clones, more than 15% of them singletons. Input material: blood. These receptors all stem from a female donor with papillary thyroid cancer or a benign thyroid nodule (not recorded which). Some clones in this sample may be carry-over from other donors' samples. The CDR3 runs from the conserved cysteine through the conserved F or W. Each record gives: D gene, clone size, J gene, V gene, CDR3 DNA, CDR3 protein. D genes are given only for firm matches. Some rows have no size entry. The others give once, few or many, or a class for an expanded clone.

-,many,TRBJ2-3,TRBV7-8,TGTGCCAGCAGCATACTATACACAGATACGCAGTATTTT,CASSILYTDTQYF
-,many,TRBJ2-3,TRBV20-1,TGCAGTGCTAGAGCTGCTGCCCGAACAGATACGCAGTATTTT,CSARAAARTDTQYF
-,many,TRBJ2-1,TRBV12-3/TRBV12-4,TGTGCCAGCAGTTATATACAACGAGCCGGGGAGTTCTTC,CASSYIQRAGEFF
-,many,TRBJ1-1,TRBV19,TGTGCCAGTAGTAGCCGTACAGGGAGGAACGCTGAAGCTTTCTTT,CASSSRTGRNAEAFF
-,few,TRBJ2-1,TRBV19,TGTGACACACATGGGGGCAATGAGCAGTTCTTC,CDTHGGNEQFF
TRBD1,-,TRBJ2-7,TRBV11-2,TGTGCCAGCAGCTTAGAGGACAGGGTCTACTACGAGCAGTACTTC,CASSLEDRVYYEQYF
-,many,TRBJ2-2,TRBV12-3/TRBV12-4,TGTGCCAGCAGTTTGCAGGGCGGAGCGCGCACCGGGGAGCTGTTTTTT,CASSLQGGARTGELFF
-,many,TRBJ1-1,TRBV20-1,TGCAGTGGGGTAATAGACAGTTTTAACACTGAAGCTTTCTTT,CSGVIDSFNTEAFF
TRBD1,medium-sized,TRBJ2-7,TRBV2,TGTGCCAGCACCAGGACAGGGGGCGCCTACGAGCAGTACTTC,CASTRTGGAYEQYF
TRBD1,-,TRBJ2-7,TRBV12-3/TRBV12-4,TGTGCCAGCAGTTTCTGCCCGGACAGGGGAGGGAGCGAGCAGTACTTC,CASSFCPDRGGSEQYF
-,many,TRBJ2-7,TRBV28,TGTGCCAGCAGTTTAGGGCCGCCGTTCTCCTACGAGCAGTACTTC,CASSLGPPFSYEQYF